This TCR beta chain is drawn from a study of blood T cells in healthy people across ages (dated by TCRdb to about 2015). Some background on the complete study: Template switching captured roughly one uniquely barcoded TCR beta cDNA molecule per two T cells in model experiments. The donors were split into four age groups: young (average roughly 15 years), middle-aged (39), aged (about 62) and long-lived (over 75). The study analyzed two additional independent replicas of 1 million unique cDNA reads from the same blood draw for two donors, one aged 18 to 29 and one aged 80 or older. Donors of different ages were randomly distributed across sequencing lanes to avoid experimental bias. To track age-related changes in TCR beta repertoire diversity, the study relied on deep sequencing normalized with unique cDNA molecular identifiers. Study-level results and caveats: Conclusive comparison of naive and antigen-experienced compartments was prevented by the profiling of bulk unsorted PBMCs. Estimates of total diversity based on one million sequenced T cells were regarded as lower bounds and as underestimates. Donor CMV infection status was unknown, potentially confounding age-related changes in expanded clonotypes. The percentage of naive T cells measured by flow cytometry correlated strongly with observed TCR beta diversity. The long-lived group showed more naive CD4+ T cells, fewer expanded clones and increased TCR diversity than the aged group, suggesting age selection. Observed TCR beta diversity per million T cells fell roughly linearly with age, and a significant reduction was already apparent by age roughly 40.

V has 5 bases trimmed and J has 5 bases trimmed; junction bases matching no gene number 6. Looking up the germline V gene yields CDR1 MDHEN and CDR2 SYDVKM. From cysteine to phenylalanine, the CDR3 is 14 amino acids long. The sequence is cut down to CDR3 DNA, 42 bases in frame from base 1. The receptor library was made with 5' RACE. TCRdb lists the instrument as Illumina HiSeq 2500. A second PCR of about 7 to 12 cycles was run with a J-beta primer mix and a sample-barcoded 5' primer. A template-switch 5' adaptor carrying 12 random nucleotides introduced a unique molecular identifier onto each TCR beta cDNA molecule. At least 2.5 million CDR3-containing paired-end reads were obtained from each sample. The Mint cDNA synthesis kit, primed by a TRBC-specific oligonucleotide, was used to synthesize first-strand cDNA from all RNA. After uracil-DNA glycosylase treatment, a first 18-cycle PCR used universal primers M1SS and BC2_uni_R on all cDNA. From the authors' description of their analysis: Normalization of each sample was performed by random selection of 1 million high-quality reads, each carrying a distinct molecular identifier. Instead of being binned into consensus sequences, reads that shared molecular identifiers were thrown out. MiTCR, set to a Q25 quality threshold and the strictest error-elimination algorithm, was used for CDR3 identification, clonotype clustering and error correction. A nonparametric unseen species model using Euler transformation provided a lower-bound estimate of total TCR beta diversity. The public reads were quality trimmed at Q25 with fastp and then assembled into clones with MiXCR by TCRdb, keeping productive beta chains. Entries that share a CDR3 protein sequence are merged under the most common genes and DNA. What appears here as the V and J calls and clone size reflects TCRdb's work, not the paper's. In all, the sample holds hundreds of thousands of distinct CDR3 sequences, and roughly 32% of those were seen once. 15% of the sample belongs to the ten largest clones.

A few counts support this clonotype. Its binding antigen is unknown. No base quality values were provided; no much bigger clone lies one nucleotide off. The 39 donors, aged 6 to 90 years, were systemically healthy Caucasian individuals from Russia. Roughly 9 milliliters of peripheral blood were drawn from each donor into EDTA-treated Vacutainer tubes. Ficoll-Paque density-gradient centrifugation was used to isolate PBMCs, with at least 7 million per sample. Total RNA was extracted from PBMCs with Trizol reagent, with at least 6 micrograms obtained per sample. The percentages of naive CD45RAhigh/CD27high T cells were determined by flow cytometry on a PBMC aliquot from every donor.

This sequence uses TRBV28 and TRBJ2-4, and TRBD2 matches 7 of the central bases. The clonotype originates from a woman of 80 years or more in good health. Donor details come from another sample of the same person, matched by shared clones. Sequenced sample: blood. CDR3 loop: CASSRSRGENIQYF. The bases are TGTGCCAGCAGTAGGTCCCGGGGGGAAAACATTCAGTACTTC.